The 10 T cell receptor beta chains presented below share a single source sample, sequenced in a study of cytomegalovirus exposure and HLA in healthy donors. The PCR employed 60 Vbeta primers together with 13 Jbeta primers. TCRdb keeps only in-frame clones here, not all; method: immunoSEQ multiplex PCR. The sample carries more than 150,000 clones, around 80% recorded once. The sequencing sample was made of PBMCs. These receptors were collected from a man aged 40-55 years in good health and CMV-seronegative.

This chain links TRBV6-5 with TRBJ2-1; 12 bases line up with TRBD2. This CDR3 region has 15 residues. CDR1 and CDR2 from the germline V gene are MNHEY and SVGAGI. The ends lost 5 bases at V and 7 bases at J; junction bases unmatched: 6. This CDR3 is CASSGRTSGTNEQFF. The CDR3 DNA sequence: TGTGCCAGCAGTGGACGGACTAGCGGGACAAATGAGCAGTTCTTC.

V usage is TRBV7-2 and J usage is TRBJ2-1; 10 nucleotides line up with TRBD2. Germline CDR1 SGHTA, CDR2 FQGNSA. The V segment lost 2 bases and the J segment 0 bases; nucleotides outside the gene matches: 7. CDR3 size: 18 residues. CDR3: CASSLRSGGASSYNEQFF. The CDR3 DNA reads TGTGCCAGCAGCTTAAGGAGCGGGGGGGCGAGCTCCTACAATGAGCAGTTCTTC.

This clone was observed a few times. The chain has TRBV7-9 and TRBJ2-1; maybe TRBD2 (5 bases). Trimming took off 5 bases at V and 3 bases at J, with 11 bases between the two ends. Germline V gives CDR1 SEHNR, CDR2 FQNEAQ (reference sequence). This CDR3 comprises 14 residues. CDR3 in DNA: TGTGCCAGCAGCCCCGAGCGGTTCTACAATGAGCAGTTCTTC. It codes for CASSPERFYNEQFF.

This clone came up a few times. The rearrangement joins TRBV11-3 to TRBJ2-7, with unresolved D. The CDR3 totals 13 residues. Germline CDR1 is SGHNT and CDR2 is YENEEA. V shed 1 base and J shed 3 bases, with 7 bases lying between them. The CDR3 nucleotides read TGTGCCAGCAGCTTAGCGACGGGCTACGAGCAGTACTTC. Translation: CASSLATGYEQYF.

This chain connects TRBV27 to TRBJ2-6; 12 bases match TRBD1. The CDR3 is made up of 19 amino acids. Germline V gives CDR1 MNHEY, CDR2 SMNVEV (reference sequence). After removal of 5 bases from V and 4 bases from J, the junction contained 12 bases not matched to a gene. CDR3 in amino acids: CASSDYRDRGLAGANVLTF. The CDR3 DNA is TGTGCCAGCAGTGACTATCGGGACAGGGGGCTGGCGGGGGCCAACGTCCTGACTTTC.

This clone was observed a handful of times. The CDR3 spells CASSLIGQARGYTF. Written as DNA, the CDR3 is TGTGCCAGCAGCCTAATAGGACAGGCACGAGGCTACACCTTC. The chain links TRBV28 to TRBJ1-2, with TRBD1 matching 7 bases. Germline loops: CDR1 MDHEN, CDR2 SYDVKM. Trimming at V came to 6 bases and at J to 8 bases, leaving 12 bases not matched to a gene. The CDR3 covers 14 residues.

This chain connects TRBV28 to TRBJ1-1; 8 bases are a match to TRBD1. The CDR3 loop spans 13 amino acids. Germline CDR1 and CDR2: MDHEN and SYDVKM. J gave up 0 bases and V 10 bases, and 4 bases lay outside the gene matches. In nucleotides, the CDR3 is TGTGCCACCGCAGGGGGCCTGAACACTGAAGCTTTCTTT. This gives the protein CATAGGLNTEAFF.

This clone showed up just once. This chain connects TRBV7-3 to TRBJ2-5, with D maybe TRBD2 (6 bases). This CDR3 contains 13 residues. V dropped 8 bases and J dropped 5 bases, with 15 bases sitting between them. Germline CDR1 and CDR2: SGHTA and FQGTGA. CDR3 residues: CASCGGPGETQYF. In DNA form, the CDR3 reads TGTGCCAGCTGCGGAGGGCCGGGGGAGACCCAGTACTTC.

The V and J genes are TRBV4-2 and TRBJ2-1; weak D call: TRBD2 (5 bases). The CDR3 covers 12 residues. CDR1 and CDR2 (germline): LGHNA, YNFKEQ. Trimming shortened V by 2 bases and J by 7 bases, and 6 bases separated the two germline ends. CDR3 residues: CASSQTRNEQFF. In DNA form, the CDR3 reads TGTGCCAGCAGCCAAACTAGGAATGAGCAGTTCTTC.

This clone was recorded only once. Additional DNA sequences in this sample encode the identical CDR3. The chain joins TRBV6-4 to TRBJ2-3, with a tentative D call TRBD1 (5 bases). The CDR3 runs to 15 residues. The V gene's germline CDR1 is MRHNA and CDR2 SNTAGT. V gave up 0 bases and J gave up 1 base, with 8 bases separating them. The CDR3, as DNA: TGTGCCAGCAGTGACTCGGGGCTAGGCACAGATACGCAGTATTTT. The encoded protein is CASSDSGLGTDTQYF.